This entry describes one T cell receptor (beta chain). Its antigen is not identified. The record originates from a study of cytomegalovirus exposure and HLA in healthy donors. As for the study in general: Findings of an earlier analysis included more than 90 million unique TCR beta sequences from 190 million or so T cells. Whole-study results and caveats: Roughly uniform depth of sequencing across donors was assumed in presence/absence analyses. Associated with cytomegalovirus, according to the listing, were 150 to 200 TCR beta chains. What a later analysis showed was that several of the most significant clusters appeared linked to common viral pathogens.

60 Vbeta and 13 Jbeta primers were used in PCR. TCRdb's copy holds only in-frame clones and misses some; the assay was immunoSEQ multiplex PCR. The sample carries more than 95,000 clones, approximately 69% recorded once. This CDR3 is 14 amino acids long. The germline CDR1 and CDR2 sequences are KGHSH and LQKENI. The V and J ends lost 5 bases and 2 bases, in that order; junction bases with no gene match: 4. V gene TRBV18 combines with J gene TRBJ2-7; 9 nucleotides match TRBD2. Sequencing was performed on PBMCs. This clonotype was sampled from a young man in good health and CMV-seronegative. DNA for the CDR3: TGTGCCAGCTCAAATAGCGGGAGTGCCTACGAGCAGTACTTC. Its protein product is CASSNSGSAYEQYF.